Here is one TCR beta chain with its context. The data were taken from a study of cytomegalovirus exposure and HLA in healthy donors. Assay: immunoSEQ multiplex PCR; the TCRdb copy retains only in-frame clones and omits some. Counted here are about 280,000 clones, approximately 90% occurring once; the ten biggest clones make up about 0.85%. Germline V gives CDR1 MDHEN, CDR2 SYDVKM. V was clipped by 5 bases and J by 5 bases; unmatched bases: 6. CDR3 length: 14 residues. The sequence was obtained from a woman aged 18-29 years in good health and CMV-seronegative. Sequencing was carried out using PBMCs. This chain connects TRBV28 to TRBJ2-7, with TRBD1 matching over 10 bases. The CDR3 sequence: CASSPRQGANEQYF. Written as DNA, the CDR3 is TGTGCCAGCAGTCCTCGACAGGGGGCCAACGAGCAGTACTTC.